This T cell receptor beta chain was identified in a study of T cell repertoires in cytomegalovirus infection (dated by TCRdb to the late 2010s). Turning to the overall study: Because public TCR beta signatures pointed to carriage of CMV infection together with the matching HLA type, the HLA type of each donor mattered for the analysis.

The sequencer was an Illumina HiSeq 1500. The raw public data were reprocessed by TCRdb itself: fastp quality trimming at Q25, MiXCR clonotype calling, in-frame beta chains only. Each CDR3 protein gets just one entry, which takes the most common genes and DNA from the rows behind it. A total of about 180,000 distinct CDR3 sequences appear in this sample, about 18% of them only once. Roughly a quarter of the sample is held by the ten biggest clonotypes. The paper's findings and limits, for the study overall: In the ex vivo response, HLA-C-restricted CMV-specific TCR beta clonotypes were dominant, and in two of eight donors the single most frequent clonotype came from this HLA-C-restricted group. Carriers of CMV infection plus the relevant HLA type were discriminated by the cumulative frequency of public TCR beta family members in the study cohort and in an independent roughly 350-donor cohort.

As to this clonotype: The clone's antigen remains unknown. Base qualities are not provided; no much larger clone lies one nucleotide away.

The sequenced sample was CD8+ T cells from PBMCs. This clonotype originated in a human donor in good health (CMV status not recorded). Some clones in this sample may be carry-over from other donors' samples.

The base sequence is TGTGCCAGCAGAAGCGACAGGAGTGTATACGAGCAGTACTTC. The translation is CASRSDRSVYEQYF. This receptor chain uses TRBV6-2 or TRBV6-3 and TRBJ2-7; matching of 6 bases hints at TRBD1 as the D gene. The CDR3 runs 14 residues from the cysteine to the phenylalanine. Only the CDR3 DNA stays, 42 bases, in frame from base 1. V is cut by 6 bases and J by 4 bases, and the space between the germline ends is 16 bases. The germline V gene supplies CDR1 MNHEY and CDR2 SVGEGT.